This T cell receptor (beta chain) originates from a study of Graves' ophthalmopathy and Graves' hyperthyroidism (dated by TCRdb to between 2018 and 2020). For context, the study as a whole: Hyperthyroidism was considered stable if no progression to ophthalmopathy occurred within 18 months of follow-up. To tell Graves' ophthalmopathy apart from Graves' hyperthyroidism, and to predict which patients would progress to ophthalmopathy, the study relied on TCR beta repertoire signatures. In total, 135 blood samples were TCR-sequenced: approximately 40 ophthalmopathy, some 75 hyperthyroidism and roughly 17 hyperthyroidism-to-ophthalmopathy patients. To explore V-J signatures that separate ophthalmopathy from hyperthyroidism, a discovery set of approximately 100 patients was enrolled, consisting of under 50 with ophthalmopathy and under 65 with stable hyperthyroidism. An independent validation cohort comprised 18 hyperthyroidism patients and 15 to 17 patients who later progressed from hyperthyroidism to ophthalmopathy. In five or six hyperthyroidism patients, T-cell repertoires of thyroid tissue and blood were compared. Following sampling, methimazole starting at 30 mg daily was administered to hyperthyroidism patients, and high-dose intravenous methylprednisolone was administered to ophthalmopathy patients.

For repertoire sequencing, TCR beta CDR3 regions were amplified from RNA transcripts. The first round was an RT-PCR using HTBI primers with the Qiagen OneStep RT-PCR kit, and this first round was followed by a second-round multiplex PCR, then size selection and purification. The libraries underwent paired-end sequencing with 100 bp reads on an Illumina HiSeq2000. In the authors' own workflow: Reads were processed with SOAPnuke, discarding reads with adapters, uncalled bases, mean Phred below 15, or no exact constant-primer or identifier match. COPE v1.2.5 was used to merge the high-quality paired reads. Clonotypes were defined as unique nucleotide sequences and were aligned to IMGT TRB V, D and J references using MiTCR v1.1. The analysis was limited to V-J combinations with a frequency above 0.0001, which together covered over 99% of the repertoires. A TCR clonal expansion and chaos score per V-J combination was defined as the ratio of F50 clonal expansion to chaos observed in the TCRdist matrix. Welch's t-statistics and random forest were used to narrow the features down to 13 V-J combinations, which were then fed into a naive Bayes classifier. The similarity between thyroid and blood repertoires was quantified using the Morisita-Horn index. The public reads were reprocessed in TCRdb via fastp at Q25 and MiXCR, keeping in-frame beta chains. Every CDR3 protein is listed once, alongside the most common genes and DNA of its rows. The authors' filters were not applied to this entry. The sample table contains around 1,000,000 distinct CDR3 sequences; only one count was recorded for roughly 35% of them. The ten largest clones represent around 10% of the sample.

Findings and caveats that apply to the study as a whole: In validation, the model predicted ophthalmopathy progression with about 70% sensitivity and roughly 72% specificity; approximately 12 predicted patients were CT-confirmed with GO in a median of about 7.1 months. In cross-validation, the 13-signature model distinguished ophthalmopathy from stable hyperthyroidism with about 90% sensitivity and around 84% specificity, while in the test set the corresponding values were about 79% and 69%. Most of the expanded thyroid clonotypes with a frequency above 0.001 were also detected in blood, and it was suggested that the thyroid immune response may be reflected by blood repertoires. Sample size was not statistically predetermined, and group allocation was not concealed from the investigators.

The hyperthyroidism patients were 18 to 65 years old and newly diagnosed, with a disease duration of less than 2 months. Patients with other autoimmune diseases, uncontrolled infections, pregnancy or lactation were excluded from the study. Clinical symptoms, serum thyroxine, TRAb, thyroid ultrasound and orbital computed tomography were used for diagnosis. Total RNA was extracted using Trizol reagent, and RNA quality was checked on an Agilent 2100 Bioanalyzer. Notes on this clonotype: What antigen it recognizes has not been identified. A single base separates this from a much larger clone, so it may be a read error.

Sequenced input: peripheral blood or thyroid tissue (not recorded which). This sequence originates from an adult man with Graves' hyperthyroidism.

The nucleotide sequence reads TGTGCCAGCAGCGTCGGAAGCTCTCCTAATCAGCCCCAGCATTTT. Its product reads: CASSVGSSPNQPQHF. The V and J genes are TRBV9 and TRBJ1-5; confidence is insufficient to name the D gene. Counted from cysteine to phenylalanine, this CDR3 has 15 amino acids. Kept here is only the CDR3 DNA, which spans 45 bases and is read in frame from base 1. V gives up 2 bases and J gives up 4 bases, and the segment between their germline ends measures 13 bases. Based on the germline V gene, the CDR1 and CDR2 sequences are SGDLS and YYNGEE.